This TCR beta chain was sequenced for a study of blood T cells in healthy people across ages. PCR was performed a second time for about 7 to 11 cycles using a sample-barcoded 5' primer and a J-beta primer mix. TCRdb ran MiXCR on the 5' RACE reads and lists one entry per CDR3 protein. The sample has 1.5 million to 2 million distinct CDR3 sequences; about 35% are singletons. In its sample, this clonotype was seen many times. V lost 5 bases to trimming and J lost 5 bases; unmatched junction nucleotides: 3. The CDR3 is made up of 13 amino acids. Germline CDR1 reads SEHNR; CDR2 reads FQNEAQ (reference sequence).

The clonotype comes from a woman aged 30 to 39 in good health. The chain carries TRBV7-9 and TRBJ2-5; 9 nucleotides match TRBD1. The sequencing sample was made of blood. The CDR3 nucleotides are TGTGCCAGCAGCACCGGACAGGGGGAGACCCAGTACTTC. Encoded protein: CASSTGQGETQYF.